This T cell receptor (beta chain) appears in the sequencing data of a study of post-analysis software for immune sequencing data (dated by TCRdb to 2015 to 2017). As for the study more broadly: Relapsing-remitting, secondary progressive and progressive-relapsing multiple sclerosis were recorded as disease courses, and subtype annotation was lacking for some patients. The multiple sclerosis patient repertoires were compared with more than 9 previously published healthy control repertoires from donors aged about 6 to 28 years. A subset of samples was prepared in parallel using single-end sample barcoding, then pooled and co-amplified after Illumina adapter ligation.

To demonstrate the VDJtools post-analysis software, TCR beta repertoires were profiled from the peripheral blood of 10 to 15 young patients with multiple sclerosis. The multiple sclerosis patients were children and adolescents ranging in age from about 6 to 17 years. Library construction relied on PCR. The sequencer was an Illumina HiSeq 2500. To reduce PCR and sequencing biases, unique molecular identifiers were built into the TCR beta cDNA libraries. Per 1 to 10 million input T cells, approximately 500,000 cDNA molecules were obtained, such that each molecule approximated one T cell. The same protocol used for the earlier healthy control dataset was applied to prepare and sequence the patient libraries. Within a given batch, samples were prepared together, multiplexed and sequenced on the same HiSeq lane. The paper's data handling went like this. Raw barcoded reads were processed with MIGEC, and single-read molecular identifier groups were discarded before consensus assembly and CDR3 extraction. VDJtools was used for post-analysis of the clonotype tables, with diversity normalized by down-sampling every dataset to the smallest sample size. In repertoire overlap clustering, CDR3 amino acid sequences, but not nucleotide sequences, were matched to correct batch-related cross-sample contamination. TCRdb reprocessing: public reads trimmed at Q25 with fastp, clones called with MiXCR, in-frame beta chains kept. Entries are consolidated by CDR3 protein sequence, retaining the most common genes and DNA. These V and J calls originate from TCRdb's pipeline instead of the authors' own analysis. The sample has about 540,000 distinct CDR3 sequences on record, around a third of them singletons. The ten biggest clones cover 4.5% to 7.5% of the sample.

General conclusions and limits of the study: Significantly lower normalized Chao1 diversity was found in multiple sclerosis patients than in controls, suggesting substantial peripheral T-cell clonal expansion. Roughly 5 TRBV segments, including TRBV5-6, TRBV5-1 and TRBV20-1, were significantly more frequent in patients than controls. Direct clustering with F measure showed strong co-clustering of samples prepared in the same batch, prompting a batch-effect correction. The multiple sclerosis patient group was slightly younger than the control group.

Via the germline V gene, CDR1 is KGHDR and CDR2 SFDVKD. V and J lose 5 bases and 9 bases, and a span of 10 bases separates them. The CDR3 runs 12 amino acids, cysteine and phenylalanine included. Solely the CDR3 DNA is kept, with 36 bases framed from the first base. Details on this clonotype: Its binding antigen is unknown. The sample holds no much larger clone one base away, and base qualities are not on file.

The sequenced sample consisted of blood. The TCR sequence derives from a girl aged 2-17 years with multiple sclerosis. The chain was built from TRBV24-1 and TRBJ2-1; the D segment cannot be called with confidence. The CDR3 amino acid sequence is: CATSVPMGEQFF. Here is the DNA: TGTGCCACCAGTGTCCCGATGGGTGAGCAGTTCTTC.